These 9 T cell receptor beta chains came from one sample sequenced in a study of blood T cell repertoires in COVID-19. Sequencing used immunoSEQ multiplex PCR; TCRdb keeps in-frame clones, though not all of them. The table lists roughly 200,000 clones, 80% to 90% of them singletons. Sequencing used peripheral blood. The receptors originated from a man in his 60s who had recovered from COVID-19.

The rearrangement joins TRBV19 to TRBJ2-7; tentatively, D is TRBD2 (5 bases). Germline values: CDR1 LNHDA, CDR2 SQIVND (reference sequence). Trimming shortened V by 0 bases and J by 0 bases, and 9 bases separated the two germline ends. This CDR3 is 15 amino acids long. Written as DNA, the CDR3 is TGTGCCAGTAGTATAGATCCGGGGTTCTCCTACGAGCAGTACTTC. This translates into CASSIDPGFSYEQYF.

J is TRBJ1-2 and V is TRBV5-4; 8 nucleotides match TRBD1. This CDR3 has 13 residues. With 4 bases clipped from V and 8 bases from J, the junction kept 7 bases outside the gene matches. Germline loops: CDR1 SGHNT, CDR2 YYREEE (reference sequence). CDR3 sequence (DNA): TGTGCCAGCAGCATCCAGGGGGCGCAGGGCTACACCTTC. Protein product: CASSIQGAQGYTF.

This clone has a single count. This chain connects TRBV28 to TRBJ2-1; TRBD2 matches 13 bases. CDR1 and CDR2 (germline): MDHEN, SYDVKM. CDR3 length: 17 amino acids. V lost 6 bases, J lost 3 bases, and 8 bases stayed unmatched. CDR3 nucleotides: TGTGCCAGCAGCCTAGGGACTAGCGGGATGTTCTACAATGAGCAGTTCTTC. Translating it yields CASSLGTSGMFYNEQFF.

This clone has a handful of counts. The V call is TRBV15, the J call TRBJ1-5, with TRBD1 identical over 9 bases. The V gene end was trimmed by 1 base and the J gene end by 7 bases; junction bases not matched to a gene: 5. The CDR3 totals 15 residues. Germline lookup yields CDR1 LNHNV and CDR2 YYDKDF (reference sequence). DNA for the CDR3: TGTGCCACCAGCAGAGGGGGACAGGGATCACAGCCCCAGCATTTT. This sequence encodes CATSRGGQGSQPQHF.

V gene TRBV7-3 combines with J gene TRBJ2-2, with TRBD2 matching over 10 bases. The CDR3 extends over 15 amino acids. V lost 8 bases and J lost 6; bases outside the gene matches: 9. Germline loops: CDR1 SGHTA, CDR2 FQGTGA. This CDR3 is CASGKAGGPAGELFF. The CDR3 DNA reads TGTGCCAGCGGAAAAGCGGGGGGGCCCGCCGGGGAGCTGTTTTTT.

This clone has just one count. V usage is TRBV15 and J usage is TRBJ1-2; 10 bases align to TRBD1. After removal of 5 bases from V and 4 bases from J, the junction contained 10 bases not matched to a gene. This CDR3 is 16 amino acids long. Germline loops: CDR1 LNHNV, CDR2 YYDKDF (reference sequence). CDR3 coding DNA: TGTGCCACCAGCTTTCTTGACAGGGGGCAATTCTATGGCTACACCTTC. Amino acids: CATSFLDRGQFYGYTF.

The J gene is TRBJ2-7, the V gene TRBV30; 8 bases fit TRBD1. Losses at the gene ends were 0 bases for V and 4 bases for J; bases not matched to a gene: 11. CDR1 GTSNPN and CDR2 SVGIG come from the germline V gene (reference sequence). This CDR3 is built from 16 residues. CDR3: CAWSVPDRGLFYEQYF. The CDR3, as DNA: TGTGCCTGGAGTGTACCCGACAGGGGTTTATTTTACGAGCAGTACTTC.

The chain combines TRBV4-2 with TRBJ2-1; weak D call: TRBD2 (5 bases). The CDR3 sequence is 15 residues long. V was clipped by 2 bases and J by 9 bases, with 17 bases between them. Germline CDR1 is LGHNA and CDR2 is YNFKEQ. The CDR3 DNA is TGTGCCAGCAGCCAACCCAACCCCCTTCGGGGTGAGCAGTTCTTC. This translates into CASSQPNPLRGEQFF.

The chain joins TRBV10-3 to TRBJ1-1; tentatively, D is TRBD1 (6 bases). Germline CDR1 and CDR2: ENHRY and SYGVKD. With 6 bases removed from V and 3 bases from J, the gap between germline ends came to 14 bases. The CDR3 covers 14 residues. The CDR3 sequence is CAIRGEQGYTEAFF. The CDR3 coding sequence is TGTGCCATCAGAGGGGAACAGGGCTACACTGAAGCTTTCTTT.